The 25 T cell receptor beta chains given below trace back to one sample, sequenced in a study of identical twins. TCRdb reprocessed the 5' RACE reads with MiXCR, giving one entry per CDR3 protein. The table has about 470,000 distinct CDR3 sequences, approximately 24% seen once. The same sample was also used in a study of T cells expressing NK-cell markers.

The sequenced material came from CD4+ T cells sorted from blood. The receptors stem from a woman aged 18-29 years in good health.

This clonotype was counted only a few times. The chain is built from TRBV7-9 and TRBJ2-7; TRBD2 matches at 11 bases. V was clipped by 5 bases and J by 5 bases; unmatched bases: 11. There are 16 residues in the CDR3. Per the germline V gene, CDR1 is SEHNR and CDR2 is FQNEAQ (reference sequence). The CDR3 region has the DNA TGTGCCAGCAGCCGCAATATACTAGCGGGAGCGGACGAGCAGTACTTC. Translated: CASSRNILAGADEQYF.

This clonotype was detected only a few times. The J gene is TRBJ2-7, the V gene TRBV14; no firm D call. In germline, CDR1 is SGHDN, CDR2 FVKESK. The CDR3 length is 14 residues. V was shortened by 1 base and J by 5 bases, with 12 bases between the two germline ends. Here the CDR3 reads CASSQVRSRDEQYF. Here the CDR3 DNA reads TGTGCCAGCAGCCAAGTTAGGTCCCGGGACGAGCAGTACTTC.

CDR3 nucleotides: TGTGCCAGCAGTTTTTCCTTCCGGACTAGCGGGGGATTCCACGAGCAGTACTTC. Protein product: CASSFSFRTSGGFHEQYF. The chain carries TRBV21-1 and TRBJ2-7; the table calls TRBD2, which could not be checked here. TRBV21-1 is designated a pseudogene. The length of the CDR3 is 18 residues.

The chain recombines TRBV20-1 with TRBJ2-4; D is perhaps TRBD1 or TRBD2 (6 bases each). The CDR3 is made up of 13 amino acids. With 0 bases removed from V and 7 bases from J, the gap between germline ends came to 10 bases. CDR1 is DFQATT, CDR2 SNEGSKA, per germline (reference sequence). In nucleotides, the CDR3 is TGCAGTGCTAGAGATCGGGGGCCCAACATTCAGTACTTC. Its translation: CSARDRGPNIQYF.

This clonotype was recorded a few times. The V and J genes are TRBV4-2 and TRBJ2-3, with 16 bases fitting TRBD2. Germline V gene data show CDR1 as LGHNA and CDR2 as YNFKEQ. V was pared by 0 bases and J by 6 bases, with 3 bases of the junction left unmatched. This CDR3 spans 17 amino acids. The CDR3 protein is CASSQEGTSGGADTQYF. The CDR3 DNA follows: TGTGCCAGCAGCCAAGAAGGGACTAGCGGGGGGGCCGATACGCAGTATTTT.

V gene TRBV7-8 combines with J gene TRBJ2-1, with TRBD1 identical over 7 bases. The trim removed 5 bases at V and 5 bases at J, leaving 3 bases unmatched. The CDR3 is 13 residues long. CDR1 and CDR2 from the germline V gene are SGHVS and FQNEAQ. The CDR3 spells CASSKDRNNEQFF. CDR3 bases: TGTGCCAGCAGCAAGGACAGGAACAATGAGCAGTTCTTC.

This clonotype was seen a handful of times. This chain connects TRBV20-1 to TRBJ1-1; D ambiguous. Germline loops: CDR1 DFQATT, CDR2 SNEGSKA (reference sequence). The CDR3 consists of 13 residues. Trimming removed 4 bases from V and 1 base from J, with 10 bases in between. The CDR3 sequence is CSATAHANTEAFF. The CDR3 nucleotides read TGCAGTGCTACCGCCCATGCGAACACTGAAGCTTTCTTT.

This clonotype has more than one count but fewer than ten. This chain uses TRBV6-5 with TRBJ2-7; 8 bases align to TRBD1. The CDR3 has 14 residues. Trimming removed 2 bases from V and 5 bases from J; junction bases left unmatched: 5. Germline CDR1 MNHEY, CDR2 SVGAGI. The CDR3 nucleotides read TGTGCCAGCAGTTACCGACAGGGGACTGACGAGCAGTACTTC. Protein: CASSYRQGTDEQYF.

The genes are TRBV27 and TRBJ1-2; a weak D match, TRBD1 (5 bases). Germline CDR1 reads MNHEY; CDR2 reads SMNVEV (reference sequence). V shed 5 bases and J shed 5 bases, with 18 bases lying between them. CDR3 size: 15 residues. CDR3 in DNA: TGTGCCAGCAGTCATGGGGGAGCAGCACGTTATGGCTACACCTTC. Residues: CASSHGGAARYGYTF.

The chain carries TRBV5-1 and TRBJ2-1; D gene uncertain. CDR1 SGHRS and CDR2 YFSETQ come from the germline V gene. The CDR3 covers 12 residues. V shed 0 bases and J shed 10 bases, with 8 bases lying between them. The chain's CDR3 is CASSLEALEQFF. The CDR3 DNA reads TGCGCCAGCAGCTTGGAAGCATTGGAGCAGTTCTTC.

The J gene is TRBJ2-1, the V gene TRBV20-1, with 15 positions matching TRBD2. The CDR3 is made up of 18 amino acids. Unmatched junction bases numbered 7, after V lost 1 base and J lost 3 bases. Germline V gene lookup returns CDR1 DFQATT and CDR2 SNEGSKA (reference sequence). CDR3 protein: CSARAPGTSGRSYNEQFF. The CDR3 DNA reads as TGCAGTGCTAGAGCCCCCGGGACTAGCGGGAGGAGCTACAATGAGCAGTTCTTC.

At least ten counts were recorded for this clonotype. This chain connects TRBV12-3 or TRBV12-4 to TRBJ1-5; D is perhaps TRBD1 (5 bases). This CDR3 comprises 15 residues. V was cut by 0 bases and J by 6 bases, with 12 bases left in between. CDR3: CASSLAPGGIQPQHF. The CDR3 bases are TGTGCCAGCAGTTTAGCGCCGGGGGGAATTCAGCCCCAGCATTTT.

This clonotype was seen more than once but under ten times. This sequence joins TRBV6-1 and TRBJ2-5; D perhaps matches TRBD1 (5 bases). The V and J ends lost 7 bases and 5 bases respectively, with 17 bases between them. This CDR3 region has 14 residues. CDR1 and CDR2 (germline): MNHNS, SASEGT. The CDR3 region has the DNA TGTGCCAGCATAGGGGTAGTCTTAGGGGAGACCCAGTACTTC. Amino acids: CASIGVVLGETQYF.

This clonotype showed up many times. The CDR3 nucleotides read TGCGCCAGCAGCTTGCTTACCAGGAGGGACACCGGGGAGCTGTTTTTT. Its translation is CASSLLTRRDTGELFF. The chain uses TRBV5-1 and TRBJ2-2, with D perhaps matching TRBD2 (6 bases). The CDR3 is 16 amino acids. V lost 1 base and J 3 bases, leaving 13 bases between the germline ends. In germline, CDR1 is SGHRS, CDR2 YFSETQ.

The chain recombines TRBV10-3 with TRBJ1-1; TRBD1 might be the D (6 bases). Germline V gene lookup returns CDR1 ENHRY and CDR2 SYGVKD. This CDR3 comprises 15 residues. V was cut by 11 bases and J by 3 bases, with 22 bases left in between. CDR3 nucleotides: TGTGCCTCCGGGGGGGGCTTACAACAGGACACTGAAGCTTTCTTT. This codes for CASGGGLQQDTEAFF.

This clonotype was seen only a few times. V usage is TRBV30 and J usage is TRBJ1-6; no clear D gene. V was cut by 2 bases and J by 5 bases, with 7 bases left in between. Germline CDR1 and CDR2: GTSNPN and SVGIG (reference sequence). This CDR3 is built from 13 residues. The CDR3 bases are TGTGCCTGGAGTCCCCAGAATAATTCACCCCTCCACTTT. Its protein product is CAWSPQNNSPLHF.

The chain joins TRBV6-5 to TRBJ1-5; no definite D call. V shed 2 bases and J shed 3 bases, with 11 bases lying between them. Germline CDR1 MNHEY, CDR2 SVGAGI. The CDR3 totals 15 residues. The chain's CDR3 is CASSYASQYNQPQHF. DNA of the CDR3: TGTGCCAGCAGTTACGCGTCGCAGTACAATCAGCCCCAGCATTTT.

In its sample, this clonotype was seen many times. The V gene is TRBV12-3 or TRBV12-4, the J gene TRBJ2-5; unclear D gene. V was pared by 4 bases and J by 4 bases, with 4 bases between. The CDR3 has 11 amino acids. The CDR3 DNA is TGTGCCAGCAGTTACCGAGAGACCCAGTACTTC. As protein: CASSYRETQYF.

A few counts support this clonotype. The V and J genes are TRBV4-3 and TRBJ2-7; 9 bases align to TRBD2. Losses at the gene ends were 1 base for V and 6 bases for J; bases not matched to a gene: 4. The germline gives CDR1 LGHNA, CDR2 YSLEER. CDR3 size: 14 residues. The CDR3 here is CASSQVAGAGEQYF. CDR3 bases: TGCGCCAGCAGCCAAGTAGCGGGAGCTGGCGAGCAGTACTTC.

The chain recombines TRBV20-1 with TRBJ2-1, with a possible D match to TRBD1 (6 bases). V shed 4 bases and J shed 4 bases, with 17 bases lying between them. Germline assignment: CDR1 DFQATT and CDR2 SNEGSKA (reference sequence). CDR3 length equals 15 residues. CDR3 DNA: TGCAGTGCTACGGGCCTTACAGGGTTTTACAATGAGCAGTTCTTC. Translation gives CSATGLTGFYNEQFF.

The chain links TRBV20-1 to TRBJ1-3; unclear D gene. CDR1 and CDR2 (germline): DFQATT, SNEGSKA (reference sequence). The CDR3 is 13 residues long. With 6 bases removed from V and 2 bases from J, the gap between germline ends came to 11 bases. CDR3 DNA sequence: TGCAGTGCCAGTGATGGGACTGGAAACACCATATATTTT. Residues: CSASDGTGNTIYF.

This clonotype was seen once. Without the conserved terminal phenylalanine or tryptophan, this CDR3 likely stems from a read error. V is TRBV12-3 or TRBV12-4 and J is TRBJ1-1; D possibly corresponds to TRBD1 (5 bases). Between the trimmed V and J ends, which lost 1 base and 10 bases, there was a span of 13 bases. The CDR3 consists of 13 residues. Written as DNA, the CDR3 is TGTGCCAGCAGTTTAGGACAGAAAAGAGGAGCTTTCCTT. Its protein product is CASSLGQKRGAFL.

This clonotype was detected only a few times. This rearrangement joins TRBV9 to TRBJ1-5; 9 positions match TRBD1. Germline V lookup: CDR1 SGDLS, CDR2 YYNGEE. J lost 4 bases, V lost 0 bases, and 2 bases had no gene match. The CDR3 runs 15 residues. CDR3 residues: CASSVEGQGNQPQHF. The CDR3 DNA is TGTGCCAGCAGCGTAGAGGGACAGGGAAATCAGCCCCAGCATTTT.

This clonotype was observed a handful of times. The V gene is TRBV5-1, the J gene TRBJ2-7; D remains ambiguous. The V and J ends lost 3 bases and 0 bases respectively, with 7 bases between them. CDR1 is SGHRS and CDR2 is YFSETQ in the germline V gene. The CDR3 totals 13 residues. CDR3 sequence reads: CASSSQVSYEQYF. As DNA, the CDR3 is TGCGCCAGCAGCTCCCAGGTCTCCTACGAGCAGTACTTC. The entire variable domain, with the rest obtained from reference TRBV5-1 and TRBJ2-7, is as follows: KAGVTQTPRYLIKTRGQQVTLSCSPISGHRSVSWYQQTPGQGLQFLFEYFSETQRNKGNFPGRFSGRQFSNSRSEMNVSTLELGDSALYLCASSSQVSYEQYFGPGTRLTVT.

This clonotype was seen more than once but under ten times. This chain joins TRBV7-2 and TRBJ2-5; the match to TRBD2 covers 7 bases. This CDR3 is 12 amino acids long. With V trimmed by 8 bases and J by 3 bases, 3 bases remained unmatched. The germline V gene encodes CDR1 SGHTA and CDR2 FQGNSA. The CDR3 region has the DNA TGTGCCAGCGGACGGGGGGAAGAGACCCAGTACTTC. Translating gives CASGRGEETQYF.